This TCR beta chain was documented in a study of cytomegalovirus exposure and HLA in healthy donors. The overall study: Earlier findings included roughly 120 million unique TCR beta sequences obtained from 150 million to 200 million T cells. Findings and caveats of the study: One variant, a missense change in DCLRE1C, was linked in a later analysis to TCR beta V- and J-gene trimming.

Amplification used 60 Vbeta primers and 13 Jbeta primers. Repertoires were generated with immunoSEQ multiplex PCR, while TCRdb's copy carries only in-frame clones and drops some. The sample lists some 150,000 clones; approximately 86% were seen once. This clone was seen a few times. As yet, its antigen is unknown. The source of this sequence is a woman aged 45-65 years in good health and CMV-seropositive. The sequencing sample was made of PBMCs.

The CDR3 sequence is CASSSTSSSEDTQYF. The CDR3 nucleotides are TGTGCCAGCAGCTCTACTTCGTCATCGGAGGATACGCAGTATTTT. The V and J genes are TRBV7-9 and TRBJ2-3; D is uncertain. V was cut by 4 bases and J by 6 bases, with 17 bases left in between. Germline lookup yields CDR1 SEHNR and CDR2 FQNEAQ (reference sequence). The CDR3 loop spans 15 amino acids. Supplemented by reference TRBV7-9 and TRBJ2-3, the full variable domain reads DTGVSQNPRHKITKRGQNVTFRCDPISEHNRLYWYRQTLGQGPEFLTYFQNEAQLEKSRLLSDRFSAERPKGSFSTLEIQRTEQGDSAMYLCASSSTSSSEDTQYFGPGTRLTVL.